One and the same sample provided the 18 T cell receptor beta chains below, sequenced in a study of blood T cell repertoires in COVID-19. Using immunoSEQ multiplex PCR, the repertoire was profiled, and TCRdb retains in-frame clones only, with some absent. The data contain tens of thousands of clones, 85% of them singletons. The sample was peripheral blood. These receptor sequences come from a human donor in a cohort sampled during active COVID-19.

This clone was found a few times. The V gene is TRBV7-9, the J gene TRBJ2-7; TRBD2 might be the D (5 bases). This CDR3 is built from 17 residues. V lost 3 bases to trimming and J lost 0 bases, with 18 bases between them. Germline CDR1 SEHNR, CDR2 FQNEAQ (reference sequence). For the CDR3, the DNA is TGTGCCAGCAGCTTTAAGGTCCTCGAAGCGGACTCCTACGAGCAGTACTTC. Translation: CASSFKVLEADSYEQYF. The whole variable domain, filled in from reference TRBV7-9 and TRBJ2-7, reads DTGVSQNPRHKITKRGQNVTFRCDPISEHNRLYWYRQTLGQGPEFLTYFQNEAQLEKSRLLSDRFSAERPKGSFSTLEIQRTEQGDSAMYLCASSFKVLEADSYEQYFGPGTRLTVT.

The table lists this clone with a count of one. V is TRBV2 and J is TRBJ2-2, with a tentative D call TRBD1 (5 bases). The V and J ends lost 1 base and 3 bases respectively, with 9 bases between them. The length of the CDR3 is 15 residues. Looked up from germline, CDR1 is SNHLY and CDR2 is FYNNEI. This chain's CDR3 is CASSEEGMDTGELFF. CDR3 sequence (DNA): TGTGCCAGCAGTGAAGAGGGGATGGACACCGGGGAGCTGTTTTTT.

V gene TRBV30 combines with J gene TRBJ2-5; D is possibly TRBD2 (6 bases). Trimming stripped 2 bases from V and 1 base from J, with 14 bases between. Germline V lookup: CDR1 GTSNPN, CDR2 SVGIG (reference sequence). CDR3 length: 15 amino acids. The CDR3 sequence is CAWSTGTYAQETQYF. The CDR3 DNA follows: TGTGCCTGGAGTACCGGGACTTATGCCCAAGAGACCCAGTACTTC. Supplemented by reference TRBV30 and TRBJ2-5, the full variable domain reads SQTIHQWPATLVQPVGSPLSLECTVEGTSNPNLYWYRQAAGRGLQLLFYSVGIGQISSEVPQNLSASRPQDRQFILSSKKLLLSDSGFYLCAWSTGTYAQETQYFGPGTRLLVL.

V and J are TRBV6-6 and TRBJ2-3; possibly TRBD1 for D (7 bases). Trimming removed 5 bases at V and 2 bases at J, with 17 bases between. The CDR3 spans 16 residues. Germline V gene data show CDR1 as MNHNY and CDR2 as SVGAGI (reference sequence). Written as DNA, the CDR3 is TGTGCCAGCAGTCAGGGCCAGGGGGGCCTCACAGATACGCAGTATTTT. Its protein is CASSQGQGGLTDTQYF.

CDR3 region: CASRVDRYNEQFF. The CDR3 DNA sequence: TGTGCCAGCAGGGTTGACAGGTACAATGAGCAGTTCTTC. The chain links TRBV5-4 to TRBJ2-1; possibly TRBD1 for D (6 bases). Trimming stripped 5 bases from V and 4 bases from J, with 10 bases between. Germline CDR1 SGHNT, CDR2 YYREEE (reference sequence). The CDR3 has 13 residues.

The rearrangement uses TRBV10-3 and TRBJ2-3; TRBD1 matches 8 bases. Germline trimming cut 4 bases from V and 6 bases from J; bases unmatched to any gene: 15. Per the germline V gene, CDR1 is ENHRY and CDR2 is SYGVKD. The CDR3 length is 17 residues. This chain's CDR3 is CAISGATGVYAGDTQYF. The CDR3 DNA reads as TGTGCCATCAGTGGGGCGACAGGGGTATATGCAGGGGATACGCAGTATTTT.

The chain recombines TRBV4-1 with TRBJ2-1; no clear D. Between the trimmed V and J ends, which lost 3 bases and 0 bases, there was a span of 9 bases. Germline V gives CDR1 MGHRA, CDR2 YSYEKL. This CDR3 comprises 15 residues. CDR3 nucleotide sequence: TGCGCCAGCAGCCAGCTTCTTAGCTCCTACAATGAGCAGTTCTTC. Its protein product is CASSQLLSSYNEQFF.

V is TRBV6-5 and J is TRBJ1-1; D is uncertain. V lost 0 bases, J lost 1 base, and 9 bases lay in between. Germline loops: CDR1 MNHEY, CDR2 SVGAGI. The CDR3 contains 15 residues. The CDR3 region has the DNA TGTGCCAGCAGTTACTCGGGCAGGCAGAACACTGAAGCTTTCTTT. The encoded protein is CASSYSGRQNTEAFF.

V gene TRBV6-5 combines with J gene TRBJ1-4; weak D call: TRBD1 (5 bases). V lost 6 bases and J 8 bases, leaving 19 bases between the germline ends. This CDR3 spans 15 amino acids. Germline CDR1 MNHEY, CDR2 SVGAGI. CDR3 amino acids: CASRLAGGSGEKLFF. CDR3 DNA sequence: TGTGCCAGCAGATTGGCGGGGGGGTCGGGAGAAAAACTGTTTTTT.

The rearrangement links TRBV19 to TRBJ2-1; D is possibly TRBD1 (8 bases). With 7 bases removed from V and 3 bases from J, the gap between germline ends came to 13 bases. The CDR3 is 14 amino acids. Germline loops: CDR1 LNHDA, CDR2 SQIVND (reference sequence). The CDR3 protein is CASKQGGIYNEQFF. The DNA of the CDR3 is TGTGCCAGTAAACAGGGGGGGATCTACAATGAGCAGTTCTTC.

In this sample, this clone turned up once. The chain couples TRBV19 to TRBJ1-1; 7 bases fit TRBD1. CDR3 length: 15 residues. Trimming removed 4 bases from V and 1 base from J; junction bases left unmatched: 6. Per germline, CDR1 LNHDA and CDR2 SQIVND (reference sequence). CDR3: CASSKQGRGNTEAFF. CDR3 DNA: TGTGCCAGTAGTAAACAGGGGCGGGGGAACACTGAAGCTTTCTTT. Full variable domain (outside the CDR3, taken from reference TRBV19 and TRBJ1-1): DGGITQSPKYLFRKEGQNVTLSCEQNLNHDAMYWYRQDPGQGLRLIYYSQIVNDFQKGDIAEGYSVSREKKESFPLTVTSAQKNPTAFYLCASSKQGRGNTEAFFGQGTRLTVV.

The rearrangement uses TRBV5-1 and TRBJ2-5, with TRBD2 matching 11 bases. This CDR3 is 14 amino acids long. From germline, CDR1 is SGHRS and CDR2 YFSETQ. J lost 4 bases, V lost 5 bases, and 4 bases had no gene match. CDR3 sequence (DNA): TGCGCCAGCAGTTACGGACTAGCGGGAGAGACCCAGTACTTC. Its translation is CASSYGLAGETQYF.

The rearrangement links TRBV20-1 to TRBJ1-1; D ambiguous. The CDR3 spans 11 residues. Germline CDR1 is DFQATT and CDR2 is SNEGSKA (reference sequence). Trimming removed 5 bases at V and 10 bases at J, with 14 bases between. CDR3 residues: CSAFIEPRAFF. The CDR3 nucleotides are TGCAGTGCTTTTATCGAGCCTAGAGCTTTCTTT.

The gene calls are TRBV27 and TRBJ1-2, with TRBD1 as a possible D gene (6 bases). CDR1 is MNHEY, CDR2 SMNVEV, per germline (reference sequence). V was trimmed by 6 bases and J by 4 bases, leaving 12 bases between them. The length of the CDR3 is 13 residues. CDR3 in amino acids: CASSTGGAYGYTF. The DNA of the CDR3 is TGTGCCAGCAGCACGGGGGGCGCCTATGGCTACACCTTC.

V usage is TRBV27 and J usage is TRBJ2-3; D not resolved. The CDR3 has 14 amino acids. Trimming took off 4 bases at V and 1 base at J, with 9 bases between the two ends. The germline CDR1 and CDR2 sequences are MNHEY and SMNVEV (reference sequence). Here the CDR3 DNA reads TGTGCCAGCAGTTATGGCCCCGGCACAGATACGCAGTATTTT. The encoded protein is CASSYGPGTDTQYF.

This clone was seen once. This chain joins TRBV4-3 and TRBJ2-1, with D unclear. The V end was cut by 3 bases, the J end by 4 bases, with 7 bases between. Per germline, CDR1 LGHNA and CDR2 YSLEER. The CDR3 has 13 amino acids. CDR3 sequence (DNA): TGCGCCAGCAGCCAGTACGGGTACAATGAGCAGTTCTTC. Protein: CASSQYGYNEQFF.

The CDR3 nucleotides are TGTGCCAGCAGACAAGAAACAGGGGAATATACGCAGTATTTT. Residues: CASRQETGEYTQYF. The chain links TRBV13 to TRBJ2-3, with TRBD1 identical over 7 bases. Germline CDR1 and CDR2: PRHDT and FYEKMQ (reference sequence). V gave up 6 bases and J gave up 7 bases; unmatched junction bases: 10. This CDR3 comprises 14 residues.

V and J are TRBV6-6 and TRBJ2-7, with TRBD1 matching 12 bases. Germline assignment: CDR1 MNHNY and CDR2 SVGAGI (reference sequence). This CDR3 is built from 16 residues. V dropped 6 bases and J dropped 3; count of bases not matched to a gene: 9. The CDR3 loop reads CASRPAGTGGGYEQYF. CDR3 sequence (DNA): TGTGCCAGCAGGCCGGCCGGGACAGGGGGCGGCTACGAGCAGTACTTC.